The 26 T cell receptor beta chains given below trace back to one sample, sequenced in a study of blood T cell repertoires in COVID-19 (dated by TCRdb to the early 2020s). Libraries came from the immunoSEQ multiplex PCR assay. TCRdb carries this immuneACCESS record with in-frame sequences only. Its versions omit some clonotypes, under half of them owing to an unresolved V gene in the studies checked, with the rest unexplained. The sample table records 250,000 or so clones; about 83% of these occur just once. Roughly 1.9% of the sample belongs to the ten largest clones. The material sequenced was peripheral blood. The receptors come from a man aged 25-40 years who had recovered from COVID-19.

The chain couples TRBV5-4 to TRBJ1-2; TRBD1 matches at 9 bases. The CDR3 extends over 14 amino acids. J lost 7 bases, V lost 5 bases, and 9 bases had no gene match. Germline loops: CDR1 SGHNT, CDR2 YYREEE (reference sequence). In nucleotides, the CDR3 is TGTGCCAGCAGTCCGAGGGGGACAGGGTCTGGCTACACCTTC. This encodes CASSPRGTGSGYTF.

This rearrangement joins TRBV5-1 to TRBJ2-6, with TRBD1 as a possible D gene (6 bases). Trimming removed 6 bases at V and 2 bases at J, with 9 bases between. Germline CDR1 and CDR2: SGHRS and YFSETQ. The CDR3 has 14 residues. CDR3 bases: TGCGCCAGCAACGAGGGGGCTGGGGCCAACGTCCTGACTTTC. Its protein product is CASNEGAGANVLTF. Drawing the rest from reference TRBV5-1 and TRBJ2-6, the complete variable domain is KAGVTQTPRYLIKTRGQQVTLSCSPISGHRSVSWYQQTPGQGLQFLFEYFSETQRNKGNFPGRFSGRQFSNSRSEMNVSTLELGDSALYLCASNEGAGANVLTFGAGSRLTVL.

This rearrangement joins TRBV3-1 (or the pseudogene TRBV3-2) to TRBJ1-6, with D tentatively TRBD1 (5 bases). Per germline, CDR1 LGHDT and CDR2 YNNKEL (reference sequence). Trimming stripped 9 bases from V and 11 bases from J, with 20 bases between. This CDR3 contains 14 residues. In DNA, the CDR3 is TGTGCCAGTTCAAGGACACAAGGGTTTCCACCCCTCCACTTT. Translating gives CASSRTQGFPPLHF.

The chain is built from TRBV2 and TRBJ1-6, with D unresolved. Per the germline V gene, CDR1 is SNHLY and CDR2 is FYNNEI. The germline V and J ends were trimmed by 3 bases and 0 bases, with 6 bases remaining between them. The CDR3 contains 15 residues. The CDR3 here is CASSELSSYNSPLHF. CDR3 coding DNA: TGTGCCAGCAGTGAGCTGAGCTCCTATAATTCACCCCTCCACTTT.

This chain joins TRBV2 and TRBJ1-2; unclear D gene. CDR1 and CDR2 (germline): SNHLY, FYNNEI. The V end lost 4 bases, the J end lost 2 bases, and 8 bases lay between the germline ends. This CDR3 is built from 13 residues. DNA of the CDR3: TGTGCCAGCAGTGGGAGTATCAACTATGGCTACACCTTC. Protein sequence: CASSGSINYGYTF.

CDR3 in DNA: TGTGCCAGCAGCGCATCTGGGAGCATTCAGTACTTC. The encoded protein is CASSASGSIQYF. The genes are TRBV7-2 and TRBJ2-4; D might be TRBD2 (5 bases). Germline CDR1 reads SGHTA; CDR2 reads FQGNSA. The length of the CDR3 is 12 residues. The V gene lost 5 bases and the J gene lost 9 bases, with 11 bases spanning the gap.

This sequence joins TRBV25-1 and TRBJ2-4; D is undetermined. The CDR3 spans 13 residues. V was cut by 1 base and J by 6 bases, with 7 bases left in between. CDR1 MGHDK and CDR2 SYGVNS come from the germline V gene. In nucleotides, the CDR3 is TGTGCCAGCAGTGAATTGGCTTCAAACATTCAGTACTTC. Translating it yields CASSELASNIQYF.

V gene TRBV7-9 combines with J gene TRBJ2-7; 12 bases fit TRBD2. Germline V gives CDR1 SEHNR, CDR2 FQNEAQ (reference sequence). This CDR3 has 15 amino acids. V was clipped by 4 bases and J by 6 bases; unmatched bases: 7. CDR3 sequence (DNA): TGTGCCAGCAGCTCGAGGACTAGCGGGACCCGCGAGCAGTACTTC. This codes for CASSSRTSGTREQYF.

This clone has just one count. The chain has TRBV19 and TRBJ2-1; TRBD1 matches 7 bases. Germline trimming cut 10 bases from V and 4 bases from J; bases unmatched to any gene: 10. The CDR3 contains 14 residues. The V gene's germline CDR1 is LNHDA and CDR2 SQIVND (reference sequence). CDR3 sequence reads: CATQRGLFYNEQFF. CDR3 coding DNA: TGTGCCACCCAGAGGGGGCTTTTTTACAATGAGCAGTTCTTC.

The rearrangement uses TRBV7-8 and TRBJ2-1; possible D gene TRBD2, 5 bases. Germline V gives CDR1 SGHVS, CDR2 FQNEAQ. V was pared by 5 bases and J by 7 bases, with 18 bases between. The CDR3 loop spans 15 amino acids. In DNA form, the CDR3 reads TGTGCCAGCAGCAATCCTTTCCGGGGAAGGAATGAGCAGTTCTTC. It encodes CASSNPFRGRNEQFF.

The chain recombines TRBV5-1 with TRBJ1-4, with 7 nucleotides matching TRBD1. Per germline, CDR1 SGHRS and CDR2 YFSETQ. This CDR3 comprises 14 residues. The V gene end was trimmed by 5 bases and the J gene end by 3 bases; junction bases not matched to a gene: 4. CDR3 nucleotide sequence: TGCGCCAGCAGTGCCGGGACAGCTAATGAAAAACTGTTTTTT. It translates to CASSAGTANEKLFF.

This chain joins TRBV5-8 and TRBJ1-1; possible D gene TRBD1, 5 bases. Trimming stripped 7 bases from V and 1 base from J, with 20 bases between. Germline V gene data show CDR1 as SGHTS and CDR2 as YDEGEE. The CDR3 spans 16 residues. CDR3 sequence (DNA): TGTGCCAGCTGGGGGTGGAGGGCCCTTGAGAACACTGAAGCTTTCTTT. Translation: CASWGWRALENTEAFF.

The J gene is TRBJ1-4, the V gene TRBV4-1; tentatively, D is TRBD1 (5 bases). The ends were cut back, 0 bases at V and 3 bases at J, with 11 bases in the middle. CDR3 length: 16 amino acids. Germline V lookup: CDR1 MGHRA, CDR2 YSYEKL. CDR3 bases: TGCGCCAGCAGCCAAGAGGGGCCGGTAGCTAATGAAAAACTGTTTTTT. It encodes CASSQEGPVANEKLFF.

CDR3 nucleotide sequence: TGCGCCAGCAGCCCACCAATTCCGGGAGCGGAAAAACTGTTTTTT. Translation: CASSPPIPGAEKLFF. J is TRBJ1-4 and V is TRBV5-1; D remains ambiguous. The germline V gene has CDR1 SGHRS and CDR2 YFSETQ. V was shortened by 4 bases and J by 8 bases, with 18 bases between the two germline ends. The CDR3 is made up of 15 amino acids. Variable domain in full (rest from reference TRBV5-1 and TRBJ1-4): KAGVTQTPRYLIKTRGQQVTLSCSPISGHRSVSWYQQTPGQGLQFLFEYFSETQRNKGNFPGRFSGRQFSNSRSEMNVSTLELGDSALYLCASSPPIPGAEKLFFGSGTQLSVL.

This chain uses TRBV7-2 with TRBJ1-2, with 11 bases aligning to TRBD1. This CDR3 comprises 16 residues. The J segment lost 8 bases and the V segment lost 2 bases, leaving 10 bases of the junction unmatched. The germline CDR1 and CDR2 sequences are SGHTA and FQGNSA. CDR3 region: CASSLWAGQGARGYTF. CDR3 in DNA: TGTGCCAGCAGCTTATGGGCCGGACAGGGGGCGAGAGGCTACACCTTC.

The V gene is TRBV6-5, the J gene TRBJ1-4, with D possibly TRBD1 on 5 matching bases. V shed 7 bases and J shed 2 bases, with 14 bases lying between them. Per the germline V gene, CDR1 is MNHEY and CDR2 is SVGAGI. The CDR3 consists of 15 residues. CDR3 sequence: CASTPLGGTNEKLFF. The CDR3 nucleotides read TGTGCCAGCACCCCTCTGGGGGGTACTAATGAAAAACTGTTTTTT.

This rearrangement joins TRBV4-1 to TRBJ2-7, with unresolved D. V shed 0 bases and J shed 5 bases, with 11 bases lying between them. CDR3 length: 14 amino acids. The germline V gene encodes CDR1 MGHRA and CDR2 YSYEKL. CDR3 sequence: CASSQDQASDEQYF. The CDR3 DNA reads as TGCGCCAGCAGCCAAGATCAAGCGTCTGACGAGCAGTACTTC.

This rearrangement joins TRBV2 to TRBJ2-1; tentatively, D is TRBD1 (6 bases). Germline V gives CDR1 SNHLY, CDR2 FYNNEI. The CDR3 is 16 residues long. With 5 bases removed from V and 0 bases from J, the gap between germline ends came to 14 bases. The CDR3 spells CASSINRVSSYNEQFF. In nucleotides, the CDR3 is TGTGCCAGCAGTATAAACAGGGTTAGCTCCTACAATGAGCAGTTCTTC.

V gene TRBV3-1 (or the pseudogene TRBV3-2) combines with J gene TRBJ1-2; 8 bases are shared with TRBD1. This CDR3 spans 16 amino acids. Germline V gene lookup returns CDR1 LGHDT and CDR2 YNNKEL (reference sequence). The J segment lost 3 bases and the V segment lost 4 bases, leaving 10 bases of the junction unmatched. The chain's CDR3 is CASSLTRQGRDYGYTF. CDR3 in DNA: TGTGCCAGCAGCCTTACACGACAGGGGAGGGACTATGGCTACACCTTC.

The chain has TRBV12-2 and TRBJ1-5; the D call in the table, TRBD1, was not verified against the DNA. TRBV12-2 is flagged as a pseudogene. The CDR3 length is 17 residues. The CDR3 sequence is CASRLAGNTGGSVPQHF. The CDR3 bases are TGTGCAAGTCGCTTAGCCGGGAATACAGGGGGGTCGGTGCCCCAGCATTTT.

The J gene is TRBJ1-1, the V gene TRBV10-1, with D maybe TRBD1 (6 bases). This CDR3 has 13 amino acids. V was cut by 6 bases and J by 1 base, with 9 bases left in between. CDR1 is WNHNN, CDR2 SYGVQD, per germline (reference sequence). CDR3 coding DNA: TGCGCCAGCAGAAAGACAGGGAACACTGAAGCTTTCTTT. This gives the protein CASRKTGNTEAFF.

The gene calls are TRBV10-2 and TRBJ2-7, with D possibly TRBD1 on 6 matching bases. Trimming removed 2 bases from V and 3 bases from J, with 11 bases in between. Germline CDR1 WSHSY, CDR2 SAAADI. The length of the CDR3 is 14 residues. The CDR3 loop reads CASSENGRGYEQYV. The CDR3 DNA follows: TGCGCCAGCAGTGAGAACGGCAGGGGCTACGAGCAGTACGTC.

The CDR3 DNA reads as TGTGCCAGCAGCTTAACCGGGACTATCGGGGAGACCCAGTACTTC. Its protein is CASSLTGTIGETQYF. The chain is built from TRBV11-2 and TRBJ2-5, with 7 nucleotides matching TRBD2. V was pared by 2 bases and J by 5 bases, with 8 bases of the junction left unmatched. CDR3 size: 15 residues. CDR1 SGHAT and CDR2 FQNNGV come from the germline V gene.

This chain uses TRBV24-1 with TRBJ1-6; D possibly corresponds to TRBD1 (6 bases). The germline V and J ends were trimmed by 9 bases and 7 bases, with 12 bases remaining between them. Germline V CDR1 and CDR2: KGHDR, SFDVKD. The CDR3 sequence is 13 residues long. CDR3 sequence: CATQQGTNSPLHF. As DNA, the CDR3 is TGTGCCACCCAGCAGGGGACGAATTCACCCCTCCACTTT.

The genes are TRBV19 and TRBJ2-3, with 11 bases fitting TRBD2. The trim removed 5 bases at V and 6 bases at J, leaving 10 bases unmatched. The CDR3 loop spans 16 amino acids. Germline CDR1 LNHDA, CDR2 SQIVND (reference sequence). DNA of the CDR3: TGTGCCAGTAGTCCCTTGACTAGCGGGGTCGATGATACGCAGTATTTT. Protein sequence: CASSPLTSGVDDTQYF.

V usage is TRBV2 and J usage is TRBJ1-1; no definite D call. V lost 2 bases, J lost 0 bases, and 4 bases lay in between. Germline values: CDR1 SNHLY, CDR2 FYNNEI. The length of the CDR3 is 13 residues. The CDR3 spells CASSERVNTEAFF. CDR3 nucleotides: TGTGCCAGCAGTGAACGGGTGAACACTGAAGCTTTCTTT.